One and the same sample provided the 7 T cell receptor beta chains below, sequenced in a study of T cells after yellow fever vaccination. TCRdb processed the 5' RACE reads anew with MiXCR; each CDR3 protein has one entry. The sample lists around 100,000 distinct CDR3 sequences; 7% to 8.5% were seen once. Sequenced material: CD8+ T cells sorted from PBMCs, taken 45 days after the yellow fever booster vaccination. The receptors were sampled from a man under 40 who received the YFV17D yellow fever vaccine.

This clonotype was seen at least ten times. The CDR3 is CASSFPGTGPYEQYF. In nucleotides, the CDR3 is TGTGCCAGCAGCTTCCCCGGGACGGGGCCCTACGAGCAGTACTTC. The J gene is TRBJ2-7, the V gene TRBV7-9; D possibly uses TRBD1 or TRBD2 (5 bases each). The CDR3 is 15 amino acids. In germline, CDR1 is SEHNR, CDR2 FQNEAQ (reference sequence). V was trimmed by 3 bases and J by 2 bases, leaving 14 bases between them.

The CDR3 nucleotides are TGTGCCAGCAGCTCCCCAGACAGGGCTCGCGAGCAGTACTTC. Its protein product is CASSSPDRAREQYF. The genes are TRBV7-9 and TRBJ2-7, with 7 bases matching TRBD1. V shed 4 bases, J shed 6 bases, and the junction held 9 bases outside the gene matches. The CDR3 covers 14 residues. Germline-derived CDR1 and CDR2 are SEHNR and FQNEAQ (reference sequence).

Worth noting for this clonotype: This clone may be a read error of a much larger clone one base away. The V and J genes are TRBV15 and TRBJ2-3; no definite D call. The CDR3 is 14 residues long. The germline gives CDR1 LNHNV, CDR2 YYDKDF (reference sequence). V was cut by 8 bases and J by 0 bases, with 12 bases left in between. In nucleotides, the CDR3 is TGTGCCACCGGATACCTCGGGAGCACAGATACGCAGTATTTT. It is translated as CATGYLGSTDTQYF.

This chain links TRBV7-2 with TRBJ2-7, with 9 positions matching TRBD2. CDR3 length: 15 amino acids. J was trimmed by 5 bases and V by 4 bases; bases with no gene match: 9. CDR1 and CDR2 (germline): SGHTA, FQGNSA. CDR3 residues: CASSYSLAGLDEQYF. The CDR3 region has the DNA TGTGCCAGCAGCTATTCCCTAGCGGGATTGGACGAGCAGTACTTC.

This chain uses TRBV6-2 or TRBV6-3 with TRBJ2-1; D not resolved. V was pared by 7 bases and J by 8 bases, with 18 bases between. CDR1 is MNHEY, CDR2 SVGEGT, per germline. This CDR3 has 14 amino acids. CDR3 in amino acids: CASTSRGSLYEQFF. Written as DNA, the CDR3 is TGTGCCAGCACCTCGAGAGGTTCCCTTTATGAGCAGTTCTTC.

This clonotype was picked up many times. This sequence joins TRBV7-2 and TRBJ2-7; D perhaps matches TRBD2 (5 bases). In germline, CDR1 is SGHTA, CDR2 FQGNSA. The ends were cut back, 4 bases at V and 0 bases at J, with 13 bases in the middle. The CDR3 is 15 residues long. CDR3 sequence reads: CASSWSWESSYEQYF. CDR3 nucleotides: TGTGCCAGCAGCTGGTCTTGGGAGAGCTCCTACGAGCAGTACTTC.

This clonotype was seen a few times. The chain combines TRBV15 with TRBJ2-1; 7 nucleotides match TRBD2. Germline V CDR1 and CDR2: LNHNV, YYDKDF (reference sequence). Trimming at V came to 4 bases and at J to 7 bases, leaving 10 bases not matched to a gene. The CDR3 has 15 amino acids. The CDR3 loop reads CATSTPGSGINEQFF. The DNA for the CDR3 is TGTGCCACCAGCACCCCCGGGAGCGGGATAAATGAGCAGTTCTTC. The full variable domain, rest sourced from reference TRBV15 and TRBJ2-1, is DAMVIQNPRYQVTQFGKPVTLSCSQTLNHNVMYWYQQKSSQAPKLLFHYYDKDFNNEADTPDNFQSRRPNTSFCFLDIRSPGLGDTAMYLCATSTPGSGINEQFFGPGTRLTVL.